This T cell receptor (beta chain) derives from a study of shared clonotypes between healthy human individuals. Study-level information: Researchers drew samples from a couple of women and three men aged 18 to 49. Regarding the study as a whole: Memory subsets generally showed smaller estimated richness than naive subsets did.

V was pared by 1 base and J by 0 bases, with 3 bases of the junction left unmatched. The V gene's germline CDR1 is SGHVS and CDR2 FQNEAQ. This CDR3 is 17 amino acids long. In the naive CD8 group, cells lacked CD45RO and were positively selected for CCR7, so terminally differentiated effector memory CD45RA+ cells were left out. Healthy and HIV-negative, the adult donors had no recent acute infections or vaccinations. Donors were Caucasian adults residing in Nashville, Tennessee, USA. Of note for this clone: Its specificity is not known.

Sequencing used immunoSEQ multiplex PCR; TCRdb keeps in-frame clones, though not all of them. The repertoire has some 2 million clones, 85% to 95% of them found once; the top ten carry more than 0.95%. What was sequenced was naive CD8+ T cells sorted from blood. This TCR derives from a man aged 18 to 30 in good health. The V call is TRBV7-8, the J call TRBJ2-1; 10 positions match TRBD2. CDR3 nucleotides: TGTGCCAGCAGCTTAGAACTAGCGGGGTCCTCCTACAATGAGCAGTTCTTC. Amino acid sequence: CASSLELAGSSYNEQFF.